This TCR beta chain appears in the sequencing data of a study of beta chain features in type 1 diabetes. Study-level information: Similarity in age, gender and cell yields was seen between patients and healthy donors. Sorted cell examination encompassed approximately 98,000,000 cells across all samples.

Study observations and caveats: For Type 1 diabetes patients, all four CD4+ subsets carried TCRB CDR3s that were moderately but significantly shorter. Over-representation of high TCR-expressing cells was a possible consequence of cDNA sequencing.

Expressed TCRB transcripts were sequenced because the isolated RNA had all been reverse transcribed beforehand. The assay was immunoSEQ multiplex PCR, and TCRdb's table has in-frame clones only and misses some. The sample contains 250,000 to 300,000 clones, approximately 15% of which appear only once. This clone was detected a few times. What it binds is not known. Per the germline V gene, CDR1 is MDHEN and CDR2 is SYDVKM. V shed 3 bases and J shed 2 bases, with 8 bases lying between them. The CDR3 consists of 14 residues. V usage is TRBV28 and J usage is TRBJ2-1, with D possibly TRBD2 on 6 matching bases. This TCR came from a man between 25 and 39 years old with type 1 diabetes. The sample was naive CD4+ T cells from blood. CDR3 residues: CASSFASAYNEQFF. CDR3 coding DNA: TGTGCCAGCAGTTTTGCTAGCGCCTACAATGAGCAGTTCTTC.